This is a list of T cell receptor beta chains from one sample in a study of T cell changes during pregnancy in multiple sclerosis. This table comes from immunoSEQ multiplex PCR, and its TCRdb copy is limited to in-frame clones, with some not included. The sample has some 23,000 clones; around nine tenths are singletons. Sequenced here: CD8+ T cells from peripheral blood mononuclear cells, sampled in the first trimester of pregnancy. These receptors were obtained from a female donor in good health, enrolled as a control in a pregnancy study. The CDR3 runs from the conserved cysteine through the conserved F or W. Each record gives: clone size, J gene, V gene, D gene, CDR3 DNA, CDR3 protein. A D gene is named only where the DNA matches it firmly. Clone size is stated in some rows and not others, as once, few, many or a class when expanded.

clone size: once; J gene: TRBJ2-1; V gene: TRBV7-9; D gene: -; CDR3 DNA: TGTGCCAGCAACACCTTACAGGAGGGGAACTCCTACAATGAGCAGTTCTTC; CDR3 protein: CASNTLQEGNSYNEQFF
clone size: -; J gene: TRBJ2-2; V gene: TRBV28; D gene: TRBD1; CDR3 DNA: TGTGCCAGCAGTGAAACAGGGGCCATCACCGGGGAGCTGTTTTTT; CDR3 protein: CASSETGAITGELFF
clone size: -; J gene: TRBJ2-7; V gene: TRBV4-2; D gene: TRBD1; CDR3 DNA: TGTGCCAGCAGCCAAGATCCTTTTAAAGGGACAGGGCGGAACGAGCAGTACTTC; CDR3 protein: CASSQDPFKGTGRNEQYF
clone size: -; J gene: TRBJ2-1; V gene: TRBV4-1; D gene: -; CDR3 DNA: TGCGCCAGCAGCCTCCTACCTTACAATGAGCAGTTCTTC; CDR3 protein: CASSLLPYNEQFF
clone size: -; J gene: TRBJ2-5; V gene: TRBV28; D gene: -; CDR3 DNA: TGTGCCAGCAGTTTATACAGCCAAGAGACCCAGTACTTC; CDR3 protein: CASSLYSQETQYF
clone size: -; J gene: TRBJ2-5; V gene: TRBV7-9; D gene: TRBD1; CDR3 DNA: TGTGCCAGCAGCGAACGGGACAGGGGTTTGGGAGAGACCCAGTACTTC; CDR3 protein: CASSERDRGLGETQYF
clone size: -; J gene: TRBJ2-4; V gene: TRBV11-2; D gene: TRBD2; CDR3 DNA: TGTGCCAGCAGCGCCGGACTAGCGGGAGTTGGGGACATTCAGTACTTC; CDR3 protein: CASSAGLAGVGDIQYF
clone size: -; J gene: TRBJ1-5; V gene: TRBV7-9; D gene: TRBD1; CDR3 DNA: TGTGCCAGCAGCCCCGACAGGGGCGGACAGCCCCAGCATTTT; CDR3 protein: CASSPDRGGQPQHF
clone size: -; J gene: TRBJ2-3; V gene: TRBV5-1; D gene: TRBD1; CDR3 DNA: TGCGCCAGCAGCTCTATGACAGGGGTGGGCACAGATACGCAGTATTTT; CDR3 protein: CASSSMTGVGTDTQYF
clone size: -; J gene: TRBJ2-3; V gene: TRBV10-2; D gene: -; CDR3 DNA: TGCGCCAGCAGTGAGTCGAATAATCCCCGTAGGCGGTTGAATTTT; CDR3 protein: CASSESNNPRRRLNF
clone size: -; J gene: TRBJ2-7; V gene: TRBV29-1; D gene: TRBD1; CDR3 DNA: TGCAGCGTGATACGCCGGGACAGGAGCTACGAGCAGTACTTC; CDR3 protein: CSVIRRDRSYEQYF
clone size: once; J gene: TRBJ1-5; V gene: TRBV27; D gene: TRBD1; CDR3 DNA: TGTGCCAGCAGTTTCGGACAGGGGGGATTCAACAATCAGCCCCAGCATTTT; CDR3 protein: CASSFGQGGFNNQPQHF
clone size: few; J gene: TRBJ2-6; V gene: TRBV6-1; D gene: TRBD1; CDR3 DNA: TGTGCCATCGGGGACAGCAACTCTGGGGCCAACGTCCTGACTTTC; CDR3 protein: CAIGDSNSGANVLTF
clone size: -; J gene: TRBJ2-5; V gene: TRBV18; D gene: TRBD1; CDR3 DNA: TGTGCCAGTTCCGGACAGGGACAAGAGACCCAGTACTTC; CDR3 protein: CASSGQGQETQYF
clone size: -; J gene: TRBJ1-5; V gene: TRBV7-9; D gene: -; CDR3 DNA: TGTGCCAGCAGCTTAGACGGAGGCAATCGGCCCCAGCATTTT; CDR3 protein: CASSLDGGNRPQHF
clone size: -; J gene: TRBJ2-1; V gene: TRBV4-1; D gene: TRBD1; CDR3 DNA: TGCGCCAGCAGCAGGGACAGGGGAGGGGACAATGAGCAGTTCTTC; CDR3 protein: CASSRDRGGDNEQFF
clone size: medium-sized; J gene: TRBJ2-1; V gene: TRBV19; D gene: TRBD2; CDR3 DNA: TGTGCCAGTAGGGGGCTAGCGGGAGGGGAAACGAATGAGCAGTTCTTC; CDR3 protein: CASRGLAGGETNEQFF
clone size: -; J gene: TRBJ2-1; V gene: TRBV4-3; D gene: TRBD2; CDR3 DNA: TGCGCCAGCAGCCAAGCCCTAGCGGGAGCCTACAATGAGCAGTTCTTC; CDR3 protein: CASSQALAGAYNEQFF
clone size: -; J gene: TRBJ2-5; V gene: TRBV28; D gene: -; CDR3 DNA: TGTGCCAGCAGTCCACTCGGACTCGAAGGGACCCAGTACTTC; CDR3 protein: CASSPLGLEGTQYF
clone size: -; J gene: TRBJ2-7; V gene: TRBV6-1; D gene: -; CDR3 DNA: TGTGCCAGCAGTGATACTATGGAGGGTTCCTACGAGCAGTACTTC; CDR3 protein: CASSDTMEGSYEQYF
clone size: few; J gene: TRBJ2-2; V gene: TRBV7-2; D gene: TRBD1; CDR3 DNA: TGTGCCAGCAGAGCCGGGACAGCGAACACCGGGGAGCTGTTTTTT; CDR3 protein: CASRAGTANTGELFF
clone size: -; J gene: TRBJ2-7; V gene: TRBV9; D gene: TRBD2; CDR3 DNA: TGTGCCAGCAGCGTAGGCCGCGGGGGGGCCGATACAAACAAGCAGTACTTC; CDR3 protein: CASSVGRGGADTNKQYF
clone size: -; J gene: TRBJ2-1; V gene: TRBV10-3; D gene: -; CDR3 DNA: TGTGCCATCAGTGAGCTCCCCTATGAGCAGTTCTTC; CDR3 protein: CAISELPYEQFF
clone size: -; J gene: TRBJ1-5; V gene: TRBV28; D gene: -; CDR3 DNA: TGTGCCAGCAGCATTACAGCTAGCAATCAGCCCCAGCATTTT; CDR3 protein: CASSITASNQPQHF
clone size: -; J gene: TRBJ2-7; V gene: TRBV19; D gene: -; CDR3 DNA: TGTGCCAGTAGCCCGGATAGCGGCTACGAGCAGTACTTC; CDR3 protein: CASSPDSGYEQYF
clone size: few; J gene: TRBJ2-3; V gene: TRBV7-9; D gene: TRBD2; CDR3 DNA: TGTGCCAGCAGCTTAGGGACTAGCGGAAACACAGATACGCAGTATTTT; CDR3 protein: CASSLGTSGNTDTQYF
clone size: -; J gene: TRBJ1-5; V gene: TRBV19; D gene: TRBD1; CDR3 DNA: TGTGCCAGTAGCTTACAGGGGGCAGCTCAGCCCCAGCATTTT; CDR3 protein: CASSLQGAAQPQHF
clone size: -; J gene: TRBJ1-2; V gene: TRBV28; D gene: TRBD1; CDR3 DNA: TGTGCCAGCAGTCCTCCCAGGGGGGCGGGGGGCTACACCTTC; CDR3 protein: CASSPPRGAGGYTF
clone size: medium-sized; J gene: TRBJ2-3; V gene: TRBV4-2; D gene: TRBD2; CDR3 DNA: TGTGCCAGCAGCCAAGATAGCGGGGGGGCAGATACGCAGTATTTT; CDR3 protein: CASSQDSGGADTQYF
clone size: once; J gene: TRBJ2-7; V gene: TRBV7-9; D gene: TRBD2; CDR3 DNA: TGTGCCAGCAGCTTAACGGACGTCACTAGCGGGGGGAGCTCCTACGAGCAGTACTTC; CDR3 protein: CASSLTDVTSGGSSYEQYF
clone size: -; J gene: TRBJ2-7; V gene: TRBV19; D gene: TRBD2; CDR3 DNA: TGTGCCAGTAGTACGACTAGCGGGAGTATCGCGAACTACGAGCAGTACTTC; CDR3 protein: CASSTTSGSIANYEQYF
clone size: many; J gene: TRBJ2-1; V gene: TRBV6-5; D gene: -; CDR3 DNA: TGTGCCAGCAGTTACAGGCAGGGGACCTACAATGAGCAGTTCTTC; CDR3 protein: CASSYRQGTYNEQFF
clone size: -; J gene: TRBJ1-6; V gene: TRBV10-3; D gene: TRBD1; CDR3 DNA: TGTGCCATCAGCGAAGGACAGGGGAATTCACCCCTCCACTTT; CDR3 protein: CAISEGQGNSPLHF
clone size: -; J gene: TRBJ2-1; V gene: TRBV7-3; D gene: TRBD2; CDR3 DNA: TGTGCCAGCAGCTCCCTAGCGGTAAAAAACAATGAGCAGTTCTTC; CDR3 protein: CASSSLAVKNNEQFF
clone size: few; J gene: TRBJ2-7; V gene: TRBV19; D gene: -; CDR3 DNA: TGTGCCAGTAGTATAGGCAGGGGCGAGCAGTACTTC; CDR3 protein: CASSIGRGEQYF
clone size: -; J gene: TRBJ2-7; V gene: TRBV15; D gene: -; CDR3 DNA: TGTGCCACCAGCAGAGATACTAGCTTGTACGAGCAGTACTTC; CDR3 protein: CATSRDTSLYEQYF
clone size: -; J gene: TRBJ2-1; V gene: TRBV7-8; D gene: -; CDR3 DNA: TGTGCCAGCAGCTTAGAGGGGCCCTCCCTTTTCTTC; CDR3 protein: CASSLEGPSLFF
clone size: -; J gene: TRBJ2-1; V gene: TRBV7-9; D gene: TRBD1; CDR3 DNA: TGTGCCAGCAGCCCGGGACAGGGGGCTGAATCCGCTGACGATGAGCAGTTCTTC; CDR3 protein: CASSPGQGAESADDEQFF